Listed below are T cell receptor beta chains from one sample, sequenced in a study of radiation and T cells in renal cell carcinoma. Using immunoSEQ multiplex PCR, the repertoire was profiled, and TCRdb retains in-frame clones only, with some absent. The data contain thousands of clones, under 70% of them singletons. Sequencing used tumor tissue, obtained from a patient whose treatment was nephrectomy without radiotherapy. All receptors come from a human donor with renal cell carcinoma. Both conserved end residues are part of each CDR3. D genes are given only for firm matches. Clone size is stated in some rows and not others, as once, few, many or a class when expanded.

v_call	j_call	clone_size	d_call	cdr3_nt	cdr3_aa
TRBV7-2	TRBJ1-3	few	.	TGTGCCAGCAGCTTAGAGGGCGGCCGTCCCTCTGGAAACACCATATATTTT	CASSLEGGRPSGNTIYF
TRBV7-9	TRBJ2-1	few	TRBD2	TGTGCCAGCAGCCTCTTAGCGGGAGGGGAGCAGTTCTTC	CASSLLAGGEQFF
TRBV7-3	TRBJ1-4	.	TRBD1	TGTGCCAGCAGCCACCTCTCCGGGACAGTTAATGAAAAACTGTTTTTT	CASSHLSGTVNEKLFF
TRBV7-2	TRBJ2-2	.	.	TGTGCCAGCAGCTTAGAAGGGGGGACCGGGGAGCTGTTTTTT	CASSLEGGTGELFF
TRBV18	TRBJ2-6	.	.	TGTGCCAGCTCACCAACGGCGGGATCTGGGGCCAACGTCCTGACTTTC	CASSPTAGSGANVLTF
TRBV4-1	TRBJ1-1	.	.	TGCGCCAGCAGCCAAGAGTGGGGGCAGCGGAACACTGAAGCTTTCTTT	CASSQEWGQRNTEAFF
TRBV5-1	TRBJ2-5	few	.	TGCGCCAGCAGCTTCGATGACCCCTCCCAGACCCAGTACTTC	CASSFDDPSQTQYF
TRBV11-3	TRBJ2-1	.	TRBD2	TGTGCCAGCAGCTCTCGGGAGGGCTCTCACAATGAGCAGTTCTTC	CASSSREGSHNEQFF
TRBV7-6	TRBJ2-7	few	TRBD1	TGTGCCAGCAGCTCTGGGACAGGCTACGAGCAGTACTTC	CASSSGTGYEQYF
TRBV7-9	TRBJ2-5	.	.	TGTGCCAGCAGCTCCCGACAGGAGGGGGAGACCCAGTACTTC	CASSSRQEGETQYF
TRBV7-2	TRBJ2-3	once	TRBD2	TGTGCCAGCAGCTTACTAGCGGGGGAGTGGGTAGATACGCAGTATTTT	CASSLLAGEWVDTQYF
TRBV30	TRBJ2-7	.	.	TGTGCCTGGAGTGCGGGTGCCTACGAGCAGTACTTC	CAWSAGAYEQYF
TRBV28	TRBJ1-3	.	.	TGTGCCAGCAGCCCCGACATCTCTGGAAACACCATATATTTT	CASSPDISGNTIYF
TRBV21-1	TRBJ2-2	.	.	TGTGCCAGCAGCGGGACGGCCACCCCTGGGTCCGGGGAGCTGTTTTTT	CASSGTATPGSGELFF
TRBV27	TRBJ2-7	.	.	TGTGCCAGCAGTCCTATCGACAGGCCGTCGTACGAGCAGTACTTC	CASSPIDRPSYEQYF
TRBV19	TRBJ1-1	.	.	TGTGCCAGTAGTTCTAGGGATCAAGCTTTCTTT	CASSSRDQAFF
TRBV28	TRBJ1-2	.	.	TGTGCCAGCACCTACCAAGGGGGGAACTATGGCTACACCTTC	CASTYQGGNYGYTF
TRBV4-1	TRBJ2-3	.	.	TGCGCCAGCAGCCAAGCGGTCCGGACCGGGGTTACGCAGTATTTT	CASSQAVRTGVTQYF
TRBV2	TRBJ2-1	few	TRBD2	TGTGCCAGCAGTCCACTACTCGGACTAGCGGACAAGGCCAATGAGCAGTTCTTC	CASSPLLGLADKANEQFF
TRBV28	TRBJ2-7	.	TRBD1	TGTGCCAGCAGTTTAGGGGGACAGGGAACCTACGAGCAGTACTTC	CASSLGGQGTYEQYF
TRBV7-3	TRBJ2-7	.	.	TGTGCCAGCAGCTTAAGGATCAACCAGGGGCGGATTGGATACGAGCAGTACTTC	CASSLRINQGRIGYEQYF
TRBV28	TRBJ1-2	.	.	TGTGCCAGCAGTTTCCTTGTCACGGGGTCCGATGGCTACACCTTC	CASSFLVTGSDGYTF
TRBV4-2	TRBJ2-7	medium-sized	.	TGTGCCAGCAGCCAAGATTTGTCTAGGGGCACCTACGAGCAGTACTTC	CASSQDLSRGTYEQYF
TRBV4-3	TRBJ2-3	.	.	TGCGCCAGCAGCCAAGTTCACAACCCCGGGACCCCGCCCGGTACGCAGTATTTT	CASSQVHNPGTPPGTQYF
TRBV7-9	TRBJ1-1	.	.	TGTGCCAGCAGCTTAGCGCAGGGAGCTGAAGCTTTCTTT	CASSLAQGAEAFF
TRBV7-6	TRBJ2-3	.	TRBD2	TGTGCCAGCAGCCCACGGACTAGCGGGAGTTTGGGTACGCAGTATTTT	CASSPRTSGSLGTQYF
TRBV28	TRBJ2-7	.	TRBD2	TGTGCCAGCAGTTTCATAGCGGGAGGTGCCTACGAGCAGTACTTC	CASSFIAGGAYEQYF
TRBV4-3	TRBJ2-7	.	.	TGCGCCAGCAGCCAAGCGTATGGGGCGCGCGAGCAGTACTTC	CASSQAYGAREQYF
TRBV6-6	TRBJ1-5	.	TRBD1	TGTGCCAGCAGCCACAGGGGGCTATTGGATCAGCCCCAGCATTTT	CASSHRGLLDQPQHF
TRBV9	TRBJ1-1	.	.	TGTGCCAGCAGCCCTGCAGGGAACACTGAAGCTTTCTTT	CASSPAGNTEAFF
TRBV27	TRBJ2-1	.	TRBD1	TGTGCCAGCAGTCTGAGGACAGGGCATTACAATGAGCAGTTCTTC	CASSLRTGHYNEQFF
TRBV2	TRBJ2-3	.	.	TGTGCCAGCCGCAAGTTGTTCGGGAGTGCAGATACGCAGTATTTT	CASRKLFGSADTQYF
TRBV7-9	TRBJ1-6	.	TRBD1	TGTGCCAGCAGCTTGCAGGGGGGATCCTATAATTCACCCCTCCACTTT	CASSLQGGSYNSPLHF
TRBV19	TRBJ2-1	.	TRBD1	TGTGCCAGTAGTACTCGACAGGGCCCCTTCTACAATGAGCAGTTCTTC	CASSTRQGPFYNEQFF
TRBV30	TRBJ2-3	.	TRBD1	TGTGCCTGGGGAACGGGACAGCCCACAGATACGCAGTATTTT	CAWGTGQPTDTQYF
TRBV4-2	TRBJ1-2	few	.	TGTGCCAGCAGCCAACAGGACGGCTACACCTTC	CASSQQDGYTF
TRBV28	TRBJ2-5	few	TRBD1	TGTGCCAGCAGCTTTGGACAGGGAGAGGAAGAGACCCAGTACTTC	CASSFGQGEEETQYF
TRBV21-1	TRBJ2-7	.	.	TGTGCCAGCAGGCATAGCGGGATGGGCTACGAGCAGTACTTC	CASRHSGMGYEQYF
TRBV6-6	TRBJ2-2	.	.	TGTGCCAGCAGTTACTCTTGGGACACCTCAGGGGAGCTGTTTTTT	CASSYSWDTSGELFF
TRBV7-8	TRBJ1-2	.	TRBD1	TGTGCCAGCAGCTTAGCAGCACTAGGGACAGGGTTTTTTGGCTACACCTTC	CASSLAALGTGFFGYTF
TRBV25-1	TRBJ2-1	.	.	TGTGCCAGCAGTGAAGCCAATGAGCAGTTCTTC	CASSEANEQFF
TRBV7-2	TRBJ2-6	.	.	TGTGCCAGCAGCTTCCACAGGAGTTTATCTGGGGCCAACGTCCTGACTTTC	CASSFHRSLSGANVLTF
TRBV27	TRBJ2-7	large	.	TGTGCCAGCAGTTTATTAAAGGCTAACGAGCAGTACTTC	CASSLLKANEQYF
TRBV5-1	TRBJ2-3	.	TRBD2	TGCGCCAGCAGCCCCGGCGCTAGCGGGAGTAGCACAGATACGCAGTATTTT	CASSPGASGSSTDTQYF
TRBV7-9	TRBJ2-7	.	.	TGTGCCAGCAGCCTATCCACGGGAGTTAACTACGAGCAGTACTTC	CASSLSTGVNYEQYF
TRBV18	TRBJ1-6	.	.	TGTGCCAGCTCTGACCTGAGCTCCTATAATTCACCCCTCCACTTT	CASSDLSSYNSPLHF
TRBV5-4	TRBJ2-7	.	TRBD1	TGTGCCAGCACCGACAGGGCCTCGTCGGCCAACGAGCAGTACTTC	CASTDRASSANEQYF
TRBV28	TRBJ1-3	.	TRBD1	TGTGCCAGCAGTAGGGGGCGCTTGGGAAACACCATATATTTT	CASSRGRLGNTIYF
TRBV29-1	TRBJ2-2	.	TRBD2	TGCAGCGTTGACTGGACGGGAGGAGGCACCGGGGAGCTGTTTTTT	CSVDWTGGGTGELFF
TRBV30	TRBJ1-2	.	.	TGTGCCTGGGTCGACCTGGAGGCTTGGTCTAATGGCTACACCTTC	CAWVDLEAWSNGYTF